These 30 T cell receptor beta chains share one sample of origin, sequenced in a study of cytomegalovirus exposure and HLA in healthy donors. The PCR contained 60 Vbeta and 13 Jbeta primers. Using immunoSEQ multiplex PCR, the repertoire was profiled, and TCRdb retains in-frame clones only, with some absent. The sample comprises roughly 150,000 clones, around 75% of which are singletons, and approximately 11% rests with the top ten. The sequenced material came from PBMCs. The receptors stem from a man in his late teens or twenties in good health and CMV-seropositive.

This chain uses TRBV27 with TRBJ2-7; 9 bases align to TRBD1. The CDR3 consists of 14 residues. The germline CDR1 and CDR2 sequences are MNHEY and SMNVEV (reference sequence). V shed 5 bases, J shed 5 bases, and the junction held 7 bases outside the gene matches. CDR3 loop: CASSLHRGLNEQYF. CDR3 bases: TGTGCCAGCAGTCTCCACAGGGGGCTTAACGAGCAGTACTTC.

The V gene is TRBV2, the J gene TRBJ1-5; no clear D. This CDR3 region has 12 residues. V dropped 6 bases and J dropped 6 bases, with 9 bases sitting between them. Germline V gives CDR1 SNHLY, CDR2 FYNNEI. CDR3 protein: CASSPPGQPQHF. The CDR3 coding sequence is TGTGCCAGCAGCCCCCCCGGTCAGCCCCAGCATTTT.

The rearrangement joins TRBV9 to TRBJ2-1; 7 bases line up with TRBD1. Germline CDR1 SGDLS, CDR2 YYNGEE. With 0 bases clipped from V and 2 bases from J, the junction kept 5 bases outside the gene matches. The CDR3 has 16 residues. This CDR3 is CASSVEGQSTYNEQFF. The CDR3 DNA reads as TGTGCCAGCAGCGTAGAGGGACAGTCAACCTACAATGAGCAGTTCTTC. The whole variable domain, filled in from reference TRBV9 and TRBJ2-1, reads DSGVTQTPKHLITATGQRVTLRCSPRSGDLSVYWYQQSLDQGLQFLIQYYNGEERAKGNILERFSAQQFPDLHSELNLSSLELGDSALYFCASSVEGQSTYNEQFFGPGTRLTVL.

Comments on this clone: It is likely a read error, because the conserved phenylalanine at the end of the CDR3 is missing. The CDR3 spells CASSLSGGGEQYL. CDR3 nucleotide sequence: TGTGCCAGCAGTTTATCAGGGGGCGGCGAGCAGTACCTC. The V call is TRBV27, the J call TRBJ2-7; 7 bases match TRBD1. With V trimmed by 0 bases and J by 6 bases, 2 bases remained unmatched. CDR3 size: 13 residues. From germline, CDR1 is MNHEY and CDR2 SMNVEV (reference sequence).

This chain joins TRBV5-1 and TRBJ2-5, with D possibly matching TRBD2 (6 bases). The germline V and J ends were trimmed by 7 bases and 4 bases, with 23 bases remaining between them. The CDR3 loop spans 16 amino acids. Germline CDR1 and CDR2: SGHRS and YFSETQ. Here the CDR3 DNA reads TGCGCCAGCTGCAACGGGAGCCTAGGGGCGGGAGAGACCCAGTACTTC. Encoded protein: CASCNGSLGAGETQYF.

The V call is TRBV7-9, the J call TRBJ2-1; 8 nucleotides agree with TRBD2. There are 16 residues in the CDR3. The germline V gene has CDR1 SEHNR and CDR2 FQNEAQ (reference sequence). J was trimmed by 4 bases and V by 5 bases; bases with no gene match: 10. CDR3 coding DNA: TGTGCCAGCAGCCAAGACCTACTAGCGGAGTACAATGAGCAGTTCTTC. The encoded protein is CASSQDLLAEYNEQFF.

The CDR3 region is CASQDSGPTDTQYF. CDR3 nucleotide sequence: TGTGCCAGTCAGGATAGCGGGCCCACAGATACGCAGTATTTT. The rearrangement uses TRBV19 and TRBJ2-3, with 7 bases identical to TRBD2. Germline V gene lookup returns CDR1 LNHDA and CDR2 SQIVND (reference sequence). CDR3 length: 14 residues. The V segment lost 8 bases and the J segment 2 bases; nucleotides outside the gene matches: 7.

The chain uses TRBV27 and TRBJ2-7, with 9 bases aligning to TRBD2. This CDR3 comprises 16 residues. The germline V gene encodes CDR1 MNHEY and CDR2 SMNVEV (reference sequence). V trimming: 6 bases; J trimming: 6 bases; junction bases outside the gene matches: 15. CDR3 loop: CASRPVGTSRNGEQYF. The DNA of the CDR3 is TGTGCCAGCAGACCGGTCGGGACTAGCCGTAATGGCGAGCAGTACTTC.

The genes are TRBV2 and TRBJ2-3, with a weak D call TRBD2 (6 bases). V was cut by 3 bases and J by 0 bases, with 13 bases left in between. Germline assignment: CDR1 SNHLY and CDR2 FYNNEI. The CDR3 extends over 16 amino acids. CDR3 sequence: CASSDHVSGSTDTQYF. In DNA form, the CDR3 reads TGTGCCAGCAGTGATCATGTTAGCGGTAGCACAGATACGCAGTATTTT. The full variable domain, in which reference TRBV2 and TRBJ2-3 provide the parts outside the CDR3, is EPEVTQTPSHQVTQMGQEVILRCVPISNHLYFYWYRQILGQKVEFLVSFYNNEISEKSEIFDDQFSVERPDGSNFTLKIRSTKLEDSAMYFCASSDHVSGSTDTQYFGPGTRLTVL.

The chain has TRBV7-9 and TRBJ2-3; D remains ambiguous. CDR1 is SEHNR and CDR2 is FQNEAQ in the germline V gene (reference sequence). The CDR3 is 13 amino acids. V lost 2 bases and J lost 5, with 8 bases in between. The CDR3 is CASSLFSGDTQYF. The CDR3 nucleotides are TGTGCCAGCAGCTTATTTTCCGGAGATACGCAGTATTTT.

The chain combines TRBV5-5 with TRBJ1-2; 8 bases line up with TRBD1. Unmatched junction bases numbered 0, after V lost 1 base and J lost 4 bases. The length of the CDR3 is 13 residues. The V gene's germline CDR1 is SGHKS and CDR2 YYEKEE (reference sequence). CDR3 sequence: CASSLQGAYGYTF. CDR3 nucleotides: TGTGCCAGCAGCTTGCAGGGGGCCTATGGCTACACCTTC.

This chain joins TRBV29-1 and TRBJ1-1; D may be TRBD1 (5 bases). The V gene's germline CDR1 is SQVTM and CDR2 ANQGSEA. The CDR3 covers 12 residues. Trimming cost V 6 bases and J 7 bases, with 15 bases left between them. CDR3 protein: CSVAPSGCEAFF. The CDR3, as DNA: TGCAGCGTCGCCCCTTCAGGGTGTGAAGCTTTCTTT.

The chain links TRBV7-6 to TRBJ2-2; TRBD2 matches 7 bases. Germline CDR1 SGHVS, CDR2 FNYEAQ. The V and J ends lost 0 bases and 8 bases, in that order; junction bases with no gene match: 3. The length of the CDR3 is 14 residues. CDR3 amino acids: CASSLAGGPGELFF. The CDR3 DNA is TGTGCCAGCAGCTTAGCGGGAGGGCCGGGGGAGCTGTTTTTT.

This chain joins TRBV5-1 and TRBJ2-5, with 7 bases matching TRBD1. The closer fit of TRBJ2-7 to the DNA end suggests the J call may be wrong. The CDR3 sequence is 14 residues long. Germline V CDR1 and CDR2: SGHRS, YFSETQ. In DNA, the CDR3 is TGCGCCAGCAGCCCGGGACAGCCTAGCTACGAGCAGTACTTC. Translated: CASSPGQPSYEQYF.

The gene calls are TRBV27 and TRBJ1-2; 7 positions agree with TRBD1. The CDR3 extends over 13 amino acids. Germline lookup yields CDR1 MNHEY and CDR2 SMNVEV (reference sequence). After removal of 6 bases from V and 7 bases from J, the junction contained 8 bases not matched to a gene. CDR3 loop: CASRDPGQLGYTF. In DNA, the CDR3 is TGTGCCAGCAGGGACCCGGGACAGCTTGGCTACACCTTC.

The chain recombines TRBV7-2 with TRBJ1-2; 12 positions match TRBD1. This CDR3 is built from 19 residues. V lost 2 bases, J lost 7 bases, and 17 bases stayed unmatched. From germline, CDR1 is SGHTA and CDR2 FQGNSA. CDR3: CASSLTSPGGQGASSGYTF. DNA of the CDR3: TGTGCCAGCAGCTTAACCTCACCGGGGGGACAGGGGGCTTCCAGTGGCTACACCTTC.

This chain connects TRBV28 to TRBJ2-7; maybe TRBD1 (5 bases). The ends were cut back, 5 bases at V and 3 bases at J, with 8 bases in the middle. Germline assignment: CDR1 MDHEN and CDR2 SYDVKM. There are 12 residues in the CDR3. This CDR3 is CASSAGFYEQYF. The CDR3, as DNA: TGTGCCAGCAGTGCAGGGTTCTACGAGCAGTACTTC. Full variable domain (outside the CDR3, taken from reference TRBV28 and TRBJ2-7): DVKVTQSSRYLVKRTGEKVFLECVQDMDHENMFWYRQDPGLGLRLIYFSYDVKMKEKGDIPEGYSVSREKKERFSLILESASTNQTSMYLCASSAGFYEQYFGPGTRLTVT.

The rearrangement joins TRBV18 to TRBJ1-1; D is unclear. This CDR3 has 13 residues. V lost 6 bases and J lost 4, with 12 bases in between. The germline CDR1 and CDR2 sequences are KGHSH and LQKENI. The CDR3 region is CASSNTETTEAFF. CDR3 DNA: TGTGCCAGCTCCAACACGGAGACCACTGAAGCTTTCTTT.

This chain links TRBV15 with TRBJ2-7; a possible D gene is TRBD2 (6 bases). Germline V gene data show CDR1 as LNHNV and CDR2 as YYDKDF (reference sequence). The V end lost 1 base, the J end lost 0 bases, and 13 bases lay between the germline ends. The CDR3 is 16 residues long. CDR3 amino acids: CATSRAGGLDSYEQYF. The CDR3 DNA reads TGTGCCACCAGCAGAGCCGGGGGACTGGACTCCTACGAGCAGTACTTC. The whole variable domain, filled in from reference TRBV15 and TRBJ2-7, reads DAMVIQNPRYQVTQFGKPVTLSCSQTLNHNVMYWYQQKSSQAPKLLFHYYDKDFNNEADTPDNFQSRRPNTSFCFLDIRSPGLGDTAMYLCATSRAGGLDSYEQYFGPGTRLTVT.

This clone was observed a single time. CDR3 protein: CASSQAGTVGEQYF. DNA of the CDR3: TGCGCCAGCAGCCAAGCCGGGACAGTTGGCGAGCAGTACTTC. J is TRBJ2-7 and V is TRBV4-1; 7 nucleotides align to TRBD1. The V and J ends lost 1 base and 6 bases, in that order; junction bases with no gene match: 6. CDR3 length equals 14 residues. CDR1 is MGHRA, CDR2 YSYEKL, per germline.

The chain combines TRBV27 with TRBJ2-3; D is possibly TRBD2 (6 bases). V was pared by 3 bases and J by 0 bases, with 13 bases between. The CDR3 sequence is 16 residues long. Germline lookup yields CDR1 MNHEY and CDR2 SMNVEV (reference sequence). The CDR3 DNA is TGTGCCAGCAGTTTGTTAGCGGATTATAGCACAGATACGCAGTATTTT. It yields the protein CASSLLADYSTDTQYF.

The sample holds one count of this clone. This sequence joins TRBV5-4 and TRBJ2-1; 8 bases agree with TRBD2. The germline gives CDR1 SGHNT, CDR2 YYREEE (reference sequence). The CDR3 has 15 amino acids. The V and J ends lost 2 bases and 4 bases, in that order; junction bases with no gene match: 5. The CDR3 sequence is CASSFQSGGYNEQFF. DNA of the CDR3: TGTGCCAGCAGCTTCCAAAGCGGGGGATACAATGAGCAGTTCTTC.

V is TRBV15 and J is TRBJ2-7, with D unclear. Germline assignment: CDR1 LNHNV and CDR2 YYDKDF (reference sequence). This CDR3 has 13 residues. V lost 0 bases and J 7 bases, leaving 10 bases between the germline ends. CDR3 coding DNA: TGTGCCACCAGCAGAGATTGGGTGCGGGAGCAGTACTTC. Translation gives CATSRDWVREQYF.

This rearrangement joins TRBV7-9 to TRBJ1-2; 7 bases agree with TRBD1. V lost 5 bases and J lost 5; bases outside the gene matches: 5. Germline-derived CDR1 and CDR2 are SEHNR and FQNEAQ (reference sequence). CDR3 length: 13 residues. The CDR3 loop is CASSPGQSYGYTF. CDR3 in DNA: TGTGCCAGCAGCCCGGGACAGTCTTATGGCTACACCTTC.

The chain couples TRBV11-2 to TRBJ1-1; maybe TRBD1 (6 bases). The CDR3 extends over 13 amino acids. CDR1 SGHAT and CDR2 FQNNGV come from the germline V gene. V was cut by 4 bases and J by 1 base, with 7 bases left in between. CDR3 nucleotides: TGTGCCAGCAGCTGGGGGCAGAACACTGAAGCTTTCTTT. Encoded protein: CASSWGQNTEAFF.

This clone was observed a handful of times. V and J are TRBV2 and TRBJ2-1, with D unresolved. Germline CDR1 reads SNHLY; CDR2 reads FYNNEI. The CDR3 has 13 amino acids. V was cut by 7 bases and J by 4 bases, with 11 bases left in between. The CDR3 region is CASKEQSYNEQFF. Here the CDR3 DNA reads TGTGCCAGCAAAGAACAAAGTTACAATGAGCAGTTCTTC.

V is TRBV6-1 and J is TRBJ2-7, with 7 nucleotides matching TRBD1. J was trimmed by 1 base and V by 7 bases; bases with no gene match: 4. Germline CDR1 reads MNHNS; CDR2 reads SASEGT. The CDR3 runs 13 residues. CDR3 coding DNA: TGTGCCAGCAAGGACAGGCCATCCTACGAGCAGTACTTC. It translates to CASKDRPSYEQYF.

This clone appeared a few times. V and J are TRBV29-1 and TRBJ1-1; 8 bases are a match to TRBD1. Per germline, CDR1 SQVTM and CDR2 ANQGSEA. V was pared by 6 bases and J by 2 bases, with 8 bases of the junction left unmatched. This CDR3 contains 14 residues. CDR3 loop: CSVRTGKANTEAFF. DNA of the CDR3: TGCAGCGTCAGGACAGGGAAGGCTAACACTGAAGCTTTCTTT.

The rearrangement uses TRBV5-1 and TRBJ2-2; D uncertain. Germline values: CDR1 SGHRS, CDR2 YFSETQ. The CDR3 consists of 15 residues. Deletions cut 2 bases from V and 5 bases from J, with 13 bases between. For the CDR3, the DNA is TGCGCCAGCAGCTTTACGGTGCCGGAGACCGGGGAGCTGTTTTTT. Its translation is CASSFTVPETGELFF. The full variable domain, completed using reference TRBV5-1 and TRBJ2-2, is KAGVTQTPRYLIKTRGQQVTLSCSPISGHRSVSWYQQTPGQGLQFLFEYFSETQRNKGNFPGRFSGRQFSNSRSEMNVSTLELGDSALYLCASSFTVPETGELFFGEGSRLTVL.

This clone was counted between two and nine times. CDR3 in DNA: TGTGCCAGCAGCTTGGGACTAGCAGCCTACAATGAGCAGTTCTTC. Translated: CASSLGLAAYNEQFF. This chain uses TRBV5-6 with TRBJ2-1; 7 bases are shared with TRBD2. This CDR3 region has 15 residues. After removal of 0 bases from V and 2 bases from J, the junction contained 2 bases not matched to a gene. Per germline, CDR1 SGHDT and CDR2 YYEEEE.